This TCR beta chain was sequenced for a study of patients and donors after allogeneic stem cell transplantation. TCRdb re-derived calls from the RT-PCR reads in MiXCR, one entry per CDR3 protein. The sample includes about a million distinct CDR3 sequences, 15% to 20% seen only once; the top ten take under 6.5%. Trimming cost V 0 bases and J 0 bases, with 15 bases left between them. The CDR3 runs to 17 residues. Germline CDR1 is LGHNA and CDR2 is YNFKEQ. This clonotype was seen a few times. V and J are TRBV4-2 and TRBJ2-7; no clear D. Sequencing input: blood, either unsorted or a sorted T cell fraction (not recorded which). This sequence originates from a human donor who was either an allogeneic HSCT recipient or a stem cell or donor lymphocyte infusion donor (not recorded which). It is not recorded whose cells these are; they may come from a transplant donor. CDR3 bases: TGTGCCAGCAGCCAAGATCTCTCGCTTAGGAGCTCCTACGAGCAGTACTTC. Its protein is CASSQDLSLRSSYEQYF.